One T cell receptor beta chain is described in this entry. What it binds is not known. Germline V gene sequence: CDR1 LNHDA, CDR2 SQIVND (reference sequence). V dropped 3 bases and J dropped 3; count of bases not matched to a gene: 4. The CDR3 spans 15 residues. Generated by immunoSEQ multiplex PCR, the TCRdb table keeps only in-frame clones and is missing some. This table has about 1.1 million clones, 70% to 80% appearing once. This record belongs to a study of shared clonotypes between healthy human individuals. Study conclusions and caveats: Richness estimates generally favored naive over memory subsets.

The clonotype originates from a man aged 18 to 30 in good health. Some clones in this sample may be carry-over from other donors' samples. The chain is built from TRBV19 and TRBJ2-7; 11 nucleotides agree with TRBD2. Sequenced input: memory CD4+ T cells from PBMCs. As to subset: CD45RA-negative fraction. Written as DNA, the CDR3 is TGTGCCAGTAGTATTCGACTAGCGGGGAACTACGAGCAGTACTTC. It encodes CASSIRLAGNYEQYF.